The 17 T cell receptor beta chains given below trace back to one sample, sequenced in a study of cytotoxic CD8 clonotypes in ibrutinib-treated CLL. Profiled with immunoSEQ multiplex PCR; TCRdb holds only in-frame clones, not every one. The table includes 300,000 to 400,000 clones, approximately 67% detected once. The starting material was PBMCs, obtained after 36 months of ibrutinib treatment. The source of these receptors is a human donor with chronic lymphocytic leukemia.

CDR3 sequence (DNA): TGTGCCAGCAGCTTGGGACATCTTCCCGGGGAGCTGTTTTTT. It specifies CASSLGHLPGELFF. J is TRBJ2-2 and V is TRBV7-2; D perhaps matches TRBD1 (6 bases). Germline-derived CDR1 and CDR2 are SGHTA and FQGNSA. Trimming removed 3 bases from V and 6 bases from J, with 11 bases in between. This CDR3 is 14 amino acids long.

The chain combines TRBV10-3 with TRBJ1-6; D is possibly TRBD1 (6 bases). V lost 5 bases, J lost 7 bases, and 6 bases lay in between. The CDR3 contains 12 residues. Germline V gene lookup returns CDR1 ENHRY and CDR2 SYGVKD. DNA for the CDR3: TGTGCCATCAGTACAGGGAATTCACCCCTCCACTTT. Its protein product is CAISTGNSPLHF.

Concerning this clone itself: Other DNA sequences in this sample translate to the same CDR3. This rearrangement joins TRBV5-1 to TRBJ2-3; D is uncertain. There are 14 residues in the CDR3. V lost 0 bases, J lost 0 bases, and 5 bases lay in between. Germline V gene data show CDR1 as SGHRS and CDR2 as YFSETQ. DNA for the CDR3: TGCGCCAGCAGCTTGGAGGGTAGCACAGATACGCAGTATTTT. Translating it yields CASSLEGSTDTQYF. The whole variable domain, remainder taken from reference TRBV5-1 and TRBJ2-3, is KAGVTQTPRYLIKTRGQQVTLSCSPISGHRSVSWYQQTPGQGLQFLFEYFSETQRNKGNFPGRFSGRQFSNSRSEMNVSTLELGDSALYLCASSLEGSTDTQYFGPGTRLTVL.

The chain combines TRBV4-3 with TRBJ2-1; weak D call: TRBD2 (5 bases). This CDR3 contains 12 residues. Germline V gene sequence: CDR1 LGHNA, CDR2 YSLEER. V shed 4 bases and J shed 6 bases, with 7 bases lying between them. The CDR3 loop reads CASSRRGNEQFF. The CDR3 coding sequence is TGCGCCAGCAGCCGCCGGGGCAATGAGCAGTTCTTC.

This chain joins TRBV7-3 and TRBJ2-1, with D unresolved. Germline CDR1 and CDR2: SGHTA and FQGTGA. This CDR3 comprises 15 residues. The V and J ends lost 3 bases and 0 bases respectively, with 9 bases between them. CDR3 protein: CASSFSAASYNEQFF. The CDR3 nucleotides read TGTGCCAGCAGCTTCTCGGCCGCCTCCTACAATGAGCAGTTCTTC. Full variable domain (remainder filled in from reference TRBV7-3 and TRBJ2-1): GAGVSQTPSNKVTEKGKYVELRCDPISGHTALYWYRQSLGQGPEFLIYFQGTGAADDSGLPNDRFFAVRPEGSVSTLKIQRTERGDSAVYLCASSFSAASYNEQFFGPGTRLTVL.

In the case of this clone: The sample holds other DNA sequences that translate to the same CDR3. The CDR3 DNA is TGTGCCAGCAGCTTAGCGTTGGCGGGTAGCACAGATACGCAGTATTTT. Encoded protein: CASSLALAGSTDTQYF. V and J are TRBV7-9 and TRBJ2-3, with D tentatively TRBD2 (5 bases). The ends were cut back, 0 bases at V and 0 bases at J, with 10 bases in the middle. Germline V gene lookup returns CDR1 SEHNR and CDR2 FQNEAQ (reference sequence). The CDR3 loop spans 16 amino acids.

The V call is TRBV4-1, the J call TRBJ2-7; TRBD1 agrees at 7 bases. The CDR3 loop spans 13 amino acids. Germline trimming cut 6 bases from V and 4 bases from J; bases unmatched to any gene: 6. Germline V lookup: CDR1 MGHRA, CDR2 YSYEKL. The CDR3, as DNA: TGCGCCAGCAGAAGCGCAGGGGGATACGAGCAGTACTTC. Its translation is CASRSAGGYEQYF.

The chain is built from TRBV5-6 and TRBJ1-4, with D uncertain. The germline gives CDR1 SGHDT, CDR2 YYEEEE. The CDR3 runs to 12 residues. V was clipped by 0 bases and J by 7 bases, with 4 bases between them. The CDR3 DNA follows: TGTGCCAGCAGCTTGGATGGTGAAAAACTGTTTTTT. Amino acids: CASSLDGEKLFF.

The chain links TRBV15 to TRBJ2-7, with D tentatively TRBD1 (6 bases). V was clipped by 1 base and J by 4 bases, with 20 bases between them. CDR1 LNHNV and CDR2 YYDKDF come from the germline V gene (reference sequence). The CDR3 has 17 amino acids. CDR3 nucleotide sequence: TGTGCCACCAGCAGAGTATTTGCCGGGACAAGGGGTTACGAGCAGTACTTC. This translates into CATSRVFAGTRGYEQYF.

V and J are TRBV5-1 and TRBJ2-7; D perhaps matches TRBD1 (6 bases). V lost 0 bases and J lost 5, with 9 bases in between. In germline, CDR1 is SGHRS, CDR2 YFSETQ. The CDR3 covers 13 residues. The CDR3 here is CASSLGNRDEQYF. The CDR3 bases are TGCGCCAGCAGCTTGGGCAACAGGGACGAGCAGTACTTC. Full variable domain (rest looked up from reference TRBV5-1 and TRBJ2-7): KAGVTQTPRYLIKTRGQQVTLSCSPISGHRSVSWYQQTPGQGLQFLFEYFSETQRNKGNFPGRFSGRQFSNSRSEMNVSTLELGDSALYLCASSLGNRDEQYFGPGTRLTVT.

V and J are TRBV7-8 and TRBJ2-7, with 10 bases matching TRBD2. Germline CDR1 and CDR2: SGHVS and FQNEAQ. V shed 2 bases, J shed 12 bases, and the junction held 7 bases outside the gene matches. The CDR3 runs 13 residues. In DNA form, the CDR3 reads TGTGCCAGCAGCTTACGTCTAGCGGGAGCGCGGTACTTC. This gives the protein CASSLRLAGARYF.

There are a few counts of this clone. This chain uses TRBV30 with TRBJ1-1; D ambiguous. Trimming removed 8 bases at V and 3 bases at J, with 4 bases between. The CDR3 has 9 amino acids. Germline-derived CDR1 and CDR2 are GTSNPN and SVGIG (reference sequence). The CDR3 region is CAGDTEAFF. The CDR3 region has the DNA TGTGCCGGAGACACTGAAGCTTTCTTT.

This clone was recorded many times. The gene calls are TRBV6-5 and TRBJ1-1, with 9 bases fitting TRBD1. The ends lost 5 bases at V and 6 bases at J; junction bases unmatched: 1. The CDR3 runs to 12 residues. Germline CDR1 and CDR2: MNHEY and SVGAGI. The CDR3 DNA reads TGTGCCAGCAGTGGACAGGGGCCTGAAGCTTTCTTT. This gives the protein CASSGQGPEAFF.

This sequence joins TRBV18 and TRBJ2-7; 12 nucleotides agree with TRBD2. Germline values: CDR1 KGHSH, CDR2 LQKENI. This CDR3 comprises 16 residues. The junction had 6 bases not matched to a gene; V was cut back by 4 bases and J by 2 bases. DNA for the CDR3: TGTGCCAGCTCACGAGGCCGGACTAGCGGGGCCTACGAGCAGTACTTC. Translation gives CASSRGRTSGAYEQYF. The whole variable domain, filled in from reference TRBV18 and TRBJ2-7, reads NAGVMQNPRHLVRRRGQEARLRCSPMKGHSHVYWYRQLPEEGLKFMVYLQKENIIDESGMPKERFSAEFPKEGPSILRIQQVVRGDSAAYFCASSRGRTSGAYEQYFGPGTRLTVT.

The chain is built from TRBV7-2 and TRBJ2-7; maybe TRBD1 (6 bases). V was trimmed by 4 bases and J by 2 bases, leaving 15 bases between them. The V gene's germline CDR1 is SGHTA and CDR2 FQGNSA. The CDR3 runs to 15 residues. CDR3 amino acids: CASSSFTGTTYEQYF. Written as DNA, the CDR3 is TGTGCCAGCAGCTCATTCACAGGGACCACCTACGAGCAGTACTTC.

A few counts support this clone. The CDR3 nucleotides are TGTGCCAGCAGGGTCCACAGGGCATTCTTTGATGAAAAACTGTTTTTT. Protein sequence: CASRVHRAFFDEKLFF. The genes are TRBV2 and TRBJ1-4; D is perhaps TRBD1 (6 bases). Trimming cost V 6 bases and J 6 bases, with 20 bases left between them. The germline CDR1 and CDR2 sequences are SNHLY and FYNNEI. This CDR3 is 16 amino acids long.

The chain couples TRBV13 to TRBJ1-2; D gene ambiguous. The germline V and J ends were trimmed by 2 bases and 5 bases, with 9 bases remaining between them. The CDR3 length is 13 residues. Germline CDR1 is PRHDT and CDR2 is FYEKMQ (reference sequence). The CDR3 nucleotides read TGTGCCAGCAGCTTACCGGGCCCGTATGGCTACACCTTC. Amino acids: CASSLPGPYGYTF. Filled out from reference TRBV13 and TRBJ1-2, the complete variable domain reads AAGVIQSPRHLIKEKRETATLKCYPIPRHDTVYWYQQGPGQDPQFLISFYEKMQSDKGSIPDRFSAQQFSDYHSELNMSSLELGDSALYFCASSLPGPYGYTFGSGTRLTVV.